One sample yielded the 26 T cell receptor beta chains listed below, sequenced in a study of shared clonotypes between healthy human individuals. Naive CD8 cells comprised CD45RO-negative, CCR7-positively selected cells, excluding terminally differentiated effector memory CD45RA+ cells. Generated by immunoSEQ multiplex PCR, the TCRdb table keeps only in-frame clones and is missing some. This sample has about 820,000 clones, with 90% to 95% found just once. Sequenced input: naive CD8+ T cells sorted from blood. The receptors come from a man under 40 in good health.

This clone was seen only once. CDR3 sequence: CASSQVWSGRYEQYF. The CDR3 region has the DNA TGCGCCAGCAGCCAAGTCTGGAGCGGCAGATACGAGCAGTACTTC. V gene TRBV4-1 combines with J gene TRBJ2-7; D is possibly TRBD2 (5 bases). Trimming stripped 1 base from V and 4 bases from J, with 14 bases between. The CDR3 runs to 15 residues. Germline CDR1 and CDR2: MGHRA and YSYEKL.

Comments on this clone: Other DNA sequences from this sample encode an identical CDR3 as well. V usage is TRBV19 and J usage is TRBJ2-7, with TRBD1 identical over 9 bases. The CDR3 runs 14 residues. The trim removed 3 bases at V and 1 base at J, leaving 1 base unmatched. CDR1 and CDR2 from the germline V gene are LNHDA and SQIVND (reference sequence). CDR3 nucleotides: TGTGCCAGTAGTATGACAGGGGGTTCCTACGAGCAGTACTTC. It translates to CASSMTGGSYEQYF.

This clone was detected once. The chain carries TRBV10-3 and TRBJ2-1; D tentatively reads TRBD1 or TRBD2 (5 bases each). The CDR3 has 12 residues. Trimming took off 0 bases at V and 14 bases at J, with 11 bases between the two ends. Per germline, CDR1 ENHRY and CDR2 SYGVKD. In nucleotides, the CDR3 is TGTGCCATCAGTGAGTCGGCTAGGGACGAGTTCTTC. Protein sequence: CAISESARDEFF.

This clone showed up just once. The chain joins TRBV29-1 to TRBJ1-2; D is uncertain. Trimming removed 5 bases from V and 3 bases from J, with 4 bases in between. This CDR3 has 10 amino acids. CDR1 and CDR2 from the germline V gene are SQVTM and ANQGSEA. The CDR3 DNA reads TGCAGCGTTACAGACTATGGCTACACCTTC. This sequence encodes CSVTDYGYTF.

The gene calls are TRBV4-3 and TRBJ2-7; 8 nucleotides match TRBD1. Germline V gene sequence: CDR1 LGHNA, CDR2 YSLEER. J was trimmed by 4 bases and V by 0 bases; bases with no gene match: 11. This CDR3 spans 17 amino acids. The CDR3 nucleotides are TGCGCCAGCAGCCAAGACGGTTCGGGCAGGGGGCAATACGAGCAGTACTTC. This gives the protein CASSQDGSGRGQYEQYF.

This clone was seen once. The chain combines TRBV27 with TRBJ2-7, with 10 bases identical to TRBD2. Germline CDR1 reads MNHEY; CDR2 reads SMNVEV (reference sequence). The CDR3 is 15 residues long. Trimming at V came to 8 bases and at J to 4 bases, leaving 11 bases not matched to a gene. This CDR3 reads CASRTLAGEVYEQYF. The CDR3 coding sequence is TGTGCCAGCCGCACTCTAGCGGGAGAGGTTTACGAGCAGTACTTC.

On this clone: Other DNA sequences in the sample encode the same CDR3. The CDR3 DNA reads as TGTGCCAGCAGCCCGACAGGGCTTGGCTACACCTTC. Protein product: CASSPTGLGYTF. The gene calls are TRBV27 and TRBJ1-2; 7 bases are shared with TRBD1. Germline V lookup: CDR1 MNHEY, CDR2 SMNVEV (reference sequence). V lost 6 bases and J lost 7; bases outside the gene matches: 5. CDR3 length equals 12 residues.

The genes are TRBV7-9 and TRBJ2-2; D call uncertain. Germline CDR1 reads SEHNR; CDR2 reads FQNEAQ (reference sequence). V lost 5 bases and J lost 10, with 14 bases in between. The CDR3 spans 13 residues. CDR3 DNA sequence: TGTGCCAGCAGCACAGAGTTGGCCCTGGAGCTGTTTTTT. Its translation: CASSTELALELFF.

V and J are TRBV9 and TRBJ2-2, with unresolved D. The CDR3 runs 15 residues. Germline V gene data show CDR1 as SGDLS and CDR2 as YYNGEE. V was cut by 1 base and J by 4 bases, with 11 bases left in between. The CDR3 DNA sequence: TGTGCCAGCAGCGTACGTTCAGGACGCACCGGGGAGCTGTTTTTT. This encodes CASSVRSGRTGELFF.

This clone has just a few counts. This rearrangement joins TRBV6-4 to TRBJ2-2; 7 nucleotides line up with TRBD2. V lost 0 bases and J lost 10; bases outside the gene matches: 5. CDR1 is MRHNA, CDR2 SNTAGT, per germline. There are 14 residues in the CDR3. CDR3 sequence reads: CASSDSAGVEELFF. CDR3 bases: TGTGCCAGCAGTGACTCCGCGGGAGTAGAGGAGCTGTTTTTT.

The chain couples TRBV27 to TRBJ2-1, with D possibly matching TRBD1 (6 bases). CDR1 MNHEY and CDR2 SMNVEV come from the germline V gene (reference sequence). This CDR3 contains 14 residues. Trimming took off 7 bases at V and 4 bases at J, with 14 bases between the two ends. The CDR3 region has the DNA TGTGCCAGCAATACAGGGATGGATTACAATGAGCAGTTCTTC. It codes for CASNTGMDYNEQFF.

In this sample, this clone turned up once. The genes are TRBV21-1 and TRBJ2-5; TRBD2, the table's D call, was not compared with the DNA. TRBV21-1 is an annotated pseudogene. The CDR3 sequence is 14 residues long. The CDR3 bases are TGTGCCAGCAGCAATTGCGAGGGGAGGGAGACCCAGTACTTC. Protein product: CASSNCEGRETQYF.

For the CDR3, the DNA is TGTGCCAGCAGCTTAGGTAGGGTTTACAATGAGCAGTTCTTC. It translates to CASSLGRVYNEQFF. This sequence joins TRBV13 and TRBJ2-1; D unclear. The CDR3 is 14 amino acids. The V gene's germline CDR1 is PRHDT and CDR2 FYEKMQ (reference sequence). V was trimmed by 0 bases and J by 4 bases, leaving 7 bases between them.

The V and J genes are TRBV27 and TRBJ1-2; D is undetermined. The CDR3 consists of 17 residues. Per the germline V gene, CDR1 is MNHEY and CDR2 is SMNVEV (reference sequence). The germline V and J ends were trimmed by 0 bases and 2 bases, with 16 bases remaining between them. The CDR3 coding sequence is TGTGCCAGCAGTTTATCTCTGGCGGTGGTAGGCAACTATGGCTACACCTTC. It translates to CASSLSLAVVGNYGYTF.

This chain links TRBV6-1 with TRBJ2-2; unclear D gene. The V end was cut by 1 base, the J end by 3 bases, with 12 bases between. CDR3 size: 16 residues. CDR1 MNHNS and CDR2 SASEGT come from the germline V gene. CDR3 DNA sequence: TGTGCCAGCAGTGAAGGGGTGCCAGTCTACACCGGGGAGCTGTTTTTT. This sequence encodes CASSEGVPVYTGELFF.

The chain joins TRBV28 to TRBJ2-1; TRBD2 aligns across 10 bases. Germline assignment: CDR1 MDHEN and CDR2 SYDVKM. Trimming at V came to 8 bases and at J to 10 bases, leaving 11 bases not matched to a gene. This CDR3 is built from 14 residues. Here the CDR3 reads CASFRSSGRQEQFF. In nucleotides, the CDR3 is TGTGCCAGCTTTAGGTCTAGCGGGAGACAAGAGCAGTTCTTC. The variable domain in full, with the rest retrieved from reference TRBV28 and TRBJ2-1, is DVKVTQSSRYLVKRTGEKVFLECVQDMDHENMFWYRQDPGLGLRLIYFSYDVKMKEKGDIPEGYSVSREKKERFSLILESASTNQTSMYLCASFRSSGRQEQFFGPGTRLTVL.

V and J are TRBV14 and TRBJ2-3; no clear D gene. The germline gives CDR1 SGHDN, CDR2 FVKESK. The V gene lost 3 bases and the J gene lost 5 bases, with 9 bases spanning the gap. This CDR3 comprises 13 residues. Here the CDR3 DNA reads TGTGCCAGCAGCCACAGAAGCCTAGATACGCAGTATTTT. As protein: CASSHRSLDTQYF.

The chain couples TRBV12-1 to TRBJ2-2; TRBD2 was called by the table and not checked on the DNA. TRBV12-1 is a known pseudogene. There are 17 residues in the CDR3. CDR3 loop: CASSFNPGTSGTGELFF. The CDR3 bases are TGTGCCAGCAGCTTTAATCCCGGGACTAGCGGGACCGGGGAGCTGTTTTTT.

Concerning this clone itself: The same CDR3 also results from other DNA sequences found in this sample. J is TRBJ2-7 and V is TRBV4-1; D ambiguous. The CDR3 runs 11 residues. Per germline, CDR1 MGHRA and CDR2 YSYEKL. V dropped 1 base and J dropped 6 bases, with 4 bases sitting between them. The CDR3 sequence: CASSQGREQYF. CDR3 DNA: TGCGCCAGCAGCCAAGGCCGCGAGCAGTACTTC.

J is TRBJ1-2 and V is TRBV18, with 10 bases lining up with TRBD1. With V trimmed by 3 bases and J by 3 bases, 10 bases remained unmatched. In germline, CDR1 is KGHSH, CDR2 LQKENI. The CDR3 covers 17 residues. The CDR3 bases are TGTGCCAGCTCACCGGTACGACAGGGGGCTGATTACTATGGCTACACCTTC. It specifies CASSPVRQGADYYGYTF. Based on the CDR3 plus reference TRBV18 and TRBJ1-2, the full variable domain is NAGVMQNPRHLVRRRGQEARLRCSPMKGHSHVYWYRQLPEEGLKFMVYLQKENIIDESGMPKERFSAEFPKEGPSILRIQQVVRGDSAAYFCASSPVRQGADYYGYTFGSGTRLTVV.

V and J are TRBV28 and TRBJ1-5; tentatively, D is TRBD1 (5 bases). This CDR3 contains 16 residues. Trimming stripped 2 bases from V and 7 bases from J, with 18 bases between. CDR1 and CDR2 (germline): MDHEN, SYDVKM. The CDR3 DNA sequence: TGTGCCAGCAGTTTAGTAAGTCGGGGCAAGGGGCAGCCCCAGCATTTT. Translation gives CASSLVSRGKGQPQHF.

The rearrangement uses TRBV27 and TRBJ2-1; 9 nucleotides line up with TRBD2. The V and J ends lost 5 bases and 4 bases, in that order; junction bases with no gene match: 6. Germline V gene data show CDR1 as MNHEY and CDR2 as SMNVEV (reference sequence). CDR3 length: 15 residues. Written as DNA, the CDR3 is TGTGCCAGCAGTCCCAGCGGGGGGACATACAATGAGCAGTTCTTC. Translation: CASSPSGGTYNEQFF.

CDR3 in DNA: TGTGCCAGCGGGGCCGGACAGGGCCTTTACGAGCAGTACTTC. Residues: CASGAGQGLYEQYF. The chain combines TRBV27 with TRBJ2-7; 8 nucleotides align to TRBD1. The CDR3 consists of 14 residues. V shed 8 bases and J 4 bases; nucleotides not matched to a gene: 10. Germline CDR1 reads MNHEY; CDR2 reads SMNVEV (reference sequence).

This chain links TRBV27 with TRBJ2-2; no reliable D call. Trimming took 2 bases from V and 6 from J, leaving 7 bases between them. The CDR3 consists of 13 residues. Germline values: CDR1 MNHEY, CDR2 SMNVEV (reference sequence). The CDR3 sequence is CASSLGLPGELFF. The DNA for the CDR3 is TGTGCCAGCAGTTTAGGGCTTCCCGGGGAGCTGTTTTTT.

CDR3 nucleotides: TGTGCCACCAGCATTGACAGGGGTATTGGGCAGCCCCAGCATTTT. It encodes CATSIDRGIGQPQHF. This chain uses TRBV15 with TRBJ1-5, with 8 bases identical to TRBD1. Germline trimming cut 4 bases from V and 7 bases from J; bases unmatched to any gene: 9. Germline V gene data show CDR1 as LNHNV and CDR2 as YYDKDF (reference sequence). This CDR3 is 15 amino acids long.

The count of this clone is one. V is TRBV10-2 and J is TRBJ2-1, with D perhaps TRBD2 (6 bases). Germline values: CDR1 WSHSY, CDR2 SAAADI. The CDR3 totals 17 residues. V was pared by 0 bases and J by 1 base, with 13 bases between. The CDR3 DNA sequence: TGCGCCAGCAGTGAGTCGGGAGGACAACATTCCTACAATGAGCAGTTCTTC. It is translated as CASSESGGQHSYNEQFF.